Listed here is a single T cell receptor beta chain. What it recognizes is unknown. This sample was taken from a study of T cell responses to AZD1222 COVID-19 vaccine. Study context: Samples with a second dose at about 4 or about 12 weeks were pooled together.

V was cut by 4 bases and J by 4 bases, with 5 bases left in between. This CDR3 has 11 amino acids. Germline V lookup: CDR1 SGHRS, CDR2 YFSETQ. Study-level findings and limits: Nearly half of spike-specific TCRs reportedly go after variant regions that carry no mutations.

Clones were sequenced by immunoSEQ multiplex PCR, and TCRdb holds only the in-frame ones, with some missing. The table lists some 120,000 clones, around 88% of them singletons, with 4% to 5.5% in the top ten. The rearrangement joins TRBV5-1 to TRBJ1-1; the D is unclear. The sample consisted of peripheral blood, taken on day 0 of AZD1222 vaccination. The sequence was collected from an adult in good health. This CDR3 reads CASSGVTEAFF. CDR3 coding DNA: TGCGCCAGCAGCGGGGTCACTGAAGCTTTCTTT.